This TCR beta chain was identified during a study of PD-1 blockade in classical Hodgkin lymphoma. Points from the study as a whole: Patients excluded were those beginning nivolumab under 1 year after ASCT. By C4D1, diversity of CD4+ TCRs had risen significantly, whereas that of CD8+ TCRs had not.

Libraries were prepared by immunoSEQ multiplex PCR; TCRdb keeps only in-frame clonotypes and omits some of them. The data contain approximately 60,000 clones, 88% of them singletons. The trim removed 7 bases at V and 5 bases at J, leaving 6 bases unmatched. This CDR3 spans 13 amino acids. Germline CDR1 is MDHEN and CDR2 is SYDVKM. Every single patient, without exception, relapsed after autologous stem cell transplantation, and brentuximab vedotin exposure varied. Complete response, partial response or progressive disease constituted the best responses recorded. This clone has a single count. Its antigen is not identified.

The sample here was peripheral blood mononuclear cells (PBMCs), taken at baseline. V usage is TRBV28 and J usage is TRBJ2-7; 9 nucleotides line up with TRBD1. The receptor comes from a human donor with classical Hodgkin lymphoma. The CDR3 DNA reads TGTGCCAGCACCGGGACAGGGTATAACGAGCAGTACTTC. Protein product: CASTGTGYNEQYF. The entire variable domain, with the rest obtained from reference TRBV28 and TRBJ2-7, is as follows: DVKVTQSSRYLVKRTGEKVFLECVQDMDHENMFWYRQDPGLGLRLIYFSYDVKMKEKGDIPEGYSVSREKKERFSLILESASTNQTSMYLCASTGTGYNEQYFGPGTRLTVT.